This TCR beta chain was sequenced in a study of spatial heterogeneity in lung cancer. Across the study: Consistent detection of more beta-chain than alpha-chain sequences was observed.

TCRdb reanalysed the 5' RACE reads using MiXCR and keeps one entry per CDR3 protein. Of approximately 11,000 distinct CDR3 sequences detected, less than 7.5% appear once; the ten largest clones hold 28%. Time point: sample taken at primary tumor resection. From tumor, nontumor lung or frozen PBMC, whole RNA was taken unsorted for sequencing. Germline assignment: CDR1 MDHEN and CDR2 SYDVKM. Trimming took 4 bases from V and 5 from J, leaving 18 bases between them. The CDR3 has 15 amino acids. This receptor was taken from a male donor with early-stage non-small cell lung cancer. The chain joins TRBV28 to TRBJ2-7; D might be TRBD2 (6 bases). The specimen comprised PBMCs, sampled at surgery. The CDR3 here is CASSSPTSGSNEQYF. The CDR3 bases are TGTGCCAGCAGTTCCCCGACGAGCGGGTCAAACGAGCAGTACTTC.